The entry that follows covers one T cell receptor (beta chain) sequence. The antigen is not known. This entry belongs to a study of CD8+ T cells in alopecia areata. Overall study context: Treated patients took oral tofacitinib at 5 to 10 mg twice daily.

Sequencing used cDNA as its template, made by extracting RNA and reverse transcribing it. Clones were sequenced by immunoSEQ multiplex PCR, and TCRdb holds only the in-frame ones, with some missing. The sample carries 200,000 to 250,000 clones, roughly 56% recorded once. The study, taken as a whole, reports: Lesional scalp exceeded normal scalp in clonality, especially in alopecia totalis/universalis.

Treatment specified: oral pan-JAK inhibitor, 5-10 mg twice daily. The V end lost 0 bases, the J end lost 7 bases, and 7 bases lay between the germline ends. CDR3 length equals 12 residues. The germline V gene encodes CDR1 ENHRY and CDR2 SYGVKD. The starting material was CD4+ T cells sorted from blood, obtained at week 4, from a patient treated with tofacitinib. The rearrangement uses TRBV10-3 and TRBJ2-7; a weak D match, TRBD2 (6 bases). This sequence was found in a human donor with alopecia areata. CDR3 DNA sequence: TGTGCCATCAGTGAGTCAGGGAGGGAGCAGTACTTC. It translates to CAISESGREQYF.